This TCR beta chain was identified during a study of cytomegalovirus exposure and HLA in healthy donors. Study overall: Among the 400 or so donors who were genotyped, approximately 83% fell in the genetic ancestry cluster that is associated with self-reported Caucasian donors.

Study findings and constraints: A classifier reportedly called cytomegalovirus status with high sensitivity and specificity. Rarity held for most TCR sequences, but there were some public TCRs that occurred in many donors.

The PCR made use of 60 Vbeta and 13 Jbeta primers. TCRdb keeps only in-frame clones here, not all; method: immunoSEQ multiplex PCR. The sample's table shows 100,000 to 150,000 clones. Regarding this clone: No antigen is known for it.

This sequence originates from a man between 18 and 29 years old in good health and CMV-seronegative. The sample consisted of PBMCs.

CDR3: CAISQDYSPSVEQFF. DNA for the CDR3: TGTGCCATCAGTCAGGACTACTCACCCTCCGTTGAGCAGTTCTTC. The chain recombines TRBV10-3 with TRBJ2-1; maybe TRBD2 (6 bases). In germline, CDR1 is ENHRY, CDR2 SYGVKD. V lost 5 bases to trimming and J lost 9 bases, with 20 bases between them. This CDR3 is 15 amino acids long.